This paragraph reports one T cell receptor beta chain. It has no known antigen specificity. Within one base of it there is no much larger clone, and no base qualities were kept. The data were obtained in a study of blood T cell repertoires in COVID-19 (dated by TCRdb to the early 2020s). The study in broad terms: Samples covering the acute and convalescent phases of COVID-19 were provided by collaborators in the United States, Italy and Spain. The material from the prospective study consisted of cDNA or gDNA derived from T cells, B-cell-depleted T cells, or PBMCs. Subjects who had been exposed to COVID-19, were actively infected with it, or had recovered from it provided the deeply sampled blood TCRbeta repertoires that made up the dataset. A freely available public database, intended as a resource for researchers studying the immune response to SARS-CoV-2, is where the repertoires were released. The samples were drawn from the first 160 participants of the ongoing ImmuneRACE study and from some 1,300 subjects provided by 6 global collaborators. A de-identified subject ID, COVID-19 status, age in years and sex were almost always included in the sample metadata. Where HLA class I and class II types were available, the types were taken from metadata supplied by the sample provider, not from assay-based typing.

Study-level results and caveats: The quantity of clinical and demographic metadata differed by source and by participant and was supplied without curation.

Collaborating institutions collected whole blood in K2EDTA tubes following their own protocols. Collaborator samples were shipped for TCRbeta analysis as frozen whole blood, isolated PBMCs, or DNA extracted from either sample type. The CDR3 runs 14 amino acids, cysteine and phenylalanine included. Only the CDR3 part of the read is kept: 42 bases, read in frame from the first base. The V end gives up 1 base and the J end 5 bases, leaving 3 bases in the junction not matched to a gene. Based on the germline V gene, the CDR1 and CDR2 sequences are SGHTA and FQGNSA. TCRbeta CDR3 regions were amplified from genomic DNA by means of the immunoSEQ Assay, a bias-controlled multiplex PCR. In the paper's pipeline: The number of nucleated cells in each sample was estimated by amplification of reference gene primers within the assay. Sequence reads were collapsed and filtered to measure the absolute abundance of every unique TCRbeta CDR3 rearrangement. For each sample, productive Simpson clonality was calculated by taking the square root of Simpson's diversity index across productive rearrangements. TCRdb took this table from immuneACCESS and kept in-frame rearrangements with V and J called. Such tables lack part of the clones; where checked against another copy, unresolved V genes explain under half of the gap, and the rest is unexplained. That table is the source of V, J and clone size, and D and trimming were worked out from the DNA. The sample table lists a few hundred thousand clones, about 83% of them with a count of one. The ten largest make up 1.5% to 2% of the sample.

This sequence uses TRBV7-2 and TRBJ2-5; TRBD1 matches 8 bases in the middle. This receptor was identified in a woman in her fifties or sixties with acute or convalescent COVID-19. Sequences were obtained from peripheral blood. Read as DNA, the sequence is TGTGCCAGCAGCTTAGACAGGGGGTGGGAGACCCAGTACTTC. It encodes CASSLDRGWETQYF. Reference TRBV7-2 and TRBJ2-5 proteins supply the regions before and after the CDR3; the full variable domain is: GAGVSQSPSNKVTEKGKDVELRCDPISGHTALYWYRQSLGQGLEFLIYFQGNSAPDKSGLPSDRFSAERTGGSVSTLTIQRTQQEDSAVYLCASSLDRGWETQYFGPGTRLLVL.